This T cell receptor (beta chain) is drawn from a study of shared clonotypes between healthy human individuals. Repertoires were generated with immunoSEQ multiplex PCR, while TCRdb's copy carries only in-frame clones and drops some. The sample holds under 1,100,000 clones, under 80% seen once. This CDR3 is built from 15 residues. Germline CDR1 is MNHNY and CDR2 is SVGAGI (reference sequence). Between the trimmed V and J ends, which lost 5 bases and 3 bases, there was a span of 15 bases. CD45RA-negative memory and CD45RA+ naive subsets were split from the CD4+ cells. The sample taken for sequencing was memory CD4+ T cells sorted from blood. Subset described: CD45RA-negative fraction. The chain combines TRBV6-6 with TRBJ2-3, with a tentative D call TRBD2 (6 bases). The receptor was derived from a man aged 18 to 30 in good health. CDR3 loop: CASSRDSQTTDTQYF. The CDR3 DNA follows: TGTGCCAGCAGTCGGGACTCCCAAACGACAGATACGCAGTATTTT.